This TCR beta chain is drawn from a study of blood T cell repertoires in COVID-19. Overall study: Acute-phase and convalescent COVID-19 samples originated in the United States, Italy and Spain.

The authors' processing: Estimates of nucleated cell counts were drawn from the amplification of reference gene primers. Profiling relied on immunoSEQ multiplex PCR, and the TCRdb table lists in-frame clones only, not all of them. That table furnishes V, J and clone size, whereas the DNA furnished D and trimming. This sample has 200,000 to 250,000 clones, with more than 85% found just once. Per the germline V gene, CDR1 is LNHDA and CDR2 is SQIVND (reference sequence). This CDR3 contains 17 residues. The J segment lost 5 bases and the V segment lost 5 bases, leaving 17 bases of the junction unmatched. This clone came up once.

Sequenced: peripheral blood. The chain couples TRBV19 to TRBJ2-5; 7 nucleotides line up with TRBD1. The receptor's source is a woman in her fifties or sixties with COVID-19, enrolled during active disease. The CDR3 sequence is CASSGTRGRGDRETQYF. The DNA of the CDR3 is TGTGCCAGTAGTGGTACTAGGGGGCGAGGGGATCGGGAGACCCAGTACTTC.